Listed below are T cell receptor beta chains from one sample, sequenced in a study of control samples from healthy donors and cancer patients. Sequenced by immunoSEQ multiplex PCR; TCRdb stores in-frame clones only, minus some. In the table there are tens of thousands of clones, about nine tenths of which are singletons. Sample: blood. Receptors originate from a man aged 45-65 years in good health. CDR3s include the opening cysteine and the closing phenylalanine or tryptophan. The D gene is left open where the match is weak. Part of the rows lack a size; the others show once, few, many or a class for expanded clones.

. | . | TRBJ1-1 | TRBV11-3 | TGTGCCAGCAAACAGACACAGAACACTGAAGCTTTCTTT | CASKQTQNTEAFF
. | . | TRBJ2-6 | TRBV9 | TGTGCCAGCAGCGTAATGAGCTCTGGGGCCAACGTCCTGACTTTC | CASSVMSSGANVLTF
. | . | TRBJ1-5 | TRBV2 | TGTGCCAGCAGTGGAGTAATAGACAATCAGCCCCAGCATTTT | CASSGVIDNQPQHF
. | TRBD2 | TRBJ2-3 | TRBV30 | TGTGCCTGGAGTCCCGGACTAGCGGGGGGAACAGATACGCAGTATTTT | CAWSPGLAGGTDTQYF
once | . | TRBJ2-7 | TRBV12-3/TRBV12-4 | TGTGCCAGCAGTACGCGACGAAACTACGAGCAGTACTTC | CASSTRRNYEQYF
. | . | TRBJ1-1 | TRBV19 | TGTGCCAGTAGTCGGTCCCTTGGGACTGAAGCTTTCTTT | CASSRSLGTEAFF
. | . | TRBJ2-3 | TRBV4-2 | TGTGCCAGCAGCCAAGTATGGGGGGGGCCTGCTAGCACAGATACGCAGTATTTT | CASSQVWGGPASTDTQYF
once | TRBD2 | TRBJ2-1 | TRBV7-7 | TGTGCTAGCAGCGCCAAGAGAGGACTAGCGGGGGGCCGTGGGCAGTTCTTC | CASSAKRGLAGGRGQFF
. | TRBD1 | TRBJ1-5 | TRBV6-1 | TGTGCCAGCAGTGAAGGGACAGGGAATCAGCCCCAGCATTTT | CASSEGTGNQPQHF
. | TRBD1 | TRBJ1-1 | TRBV19 | TGTGCCAGTAGTATAAGGGAGACAGGGAGAGGCACTGAAGCTTTCTTT | CASSIRETGRGTEAFF
. | TRBD2 | TRBJ2-5 | TRBV19 | TGTGCCAGCCAGAAAGGGACTAGCGGGGACGAGACCCAGTACTTC | CASQKGTSGDETQYF
few | . | TRBJ1-5 | TRBV6-5 | TGTGCCAGCAGTAGGGTAGGACAAGAGAATCAGCCCCAGCATTTT | CASSRVGQENQPQHF
. | . | TRBJ1-2 | TRBV25-1 | TGTGCCAGCAGTCCATCATGGGGGTCTGGCTACACCTTC | CASSPSWGSGYTF
. | . | TRBJ1-1 | TRBV30 | TGTGCCTGGAGTGTGGGCAGGGGAAACACTGAAGCTTTCTTT | CAWSVGRGNTEAFF
once | . | TRBJ1-2 | TRBV2 | TGTGCCAGCAGTTCAACGGGGGATGGCTACACCTTC | CASSSTGDGYTF
. | . | TRBJ1-1 | TRBV6-1 | TGTGCCAGCAGTGAAGCCACTTTGGGGCGGCAAGCTTTCTTT | CASSEATLGRQAFF
. | TRBD1 | TRBJ2-7 | TRBV2 | TGTGCCACCCGGACAGGGGCTAACGAGCAGTACTTC | CATRTGANEQYF
once | . | TRBJ2-2 | TRBV7-2 | TGTGCCAGCAGCTTAGTTGTGGGGTTAAGTACCGGGGAGCTGTTTTTT | CASSLVVGLSTGELFF
. | . | TRBJ1-5 | TRBV6-5 | TGTGCCAGCAGTTACGATTCGGGGCAGCAGCCCCAGCATTTT | CASSYDSGQQPQHF
few | . | TRBJ2-2 | TRBV19 | TGTGCCAGTAGTATAGGCCCAGGGGGGGCTAACACCGGGGAGCTGTTTTTT | CASSIGPGGANTGELFF
. | TRBD1 | TRBJ1-3 | TRBV2 | TGTGCCAGCAGTTGGGACAGGGGGGCCACTGGAAACACCATATATTTT | CASSWDRGATGNTIYF
. | . | TRBJ2-7 | TRBV6-5 | TGTGCCAGCAGTTATTTAGGGGCGCAGGGGCCCTACGAGCAGTACTTC | CASSYLGAQGPYEQYF
. | . | TRBJ1-4 | TRBV4-1 | TGCGCCAGCAGCCAACCCGGGACGGCCAATGAAAAACTGTTTTTT | CASSQPGTANEKLFF
. | . | TRBJ1-4 | TRBV30 | TGTGCCTGGACCGACAGACCGAATGAAAAACTGTTTTTT | CAWTDRPNEKLFF
. | TRBD1 | TRBJ2-7 | TRBV5-1 | TGCGCCAGCAGCTTGGGGGACAGGGGAGGCGAGCAGTACTTC | CASSLGDRGGEQYF
once | . | TRBJ1-5 | TRBV6-5 | TGTGCCAGCAGTCGGGGGGGATTAGGAAATCAGCCCCAGCATTTT | CASSRGGLGNQPQHF
. | . | TRBJ1-1 | TRBV19 | TGTGCCAGTAGTAAACTCCCGGGGGCCGCCGCGAACACTGAAGCTTTCTTT | CASSKLPGAAANTEAFF